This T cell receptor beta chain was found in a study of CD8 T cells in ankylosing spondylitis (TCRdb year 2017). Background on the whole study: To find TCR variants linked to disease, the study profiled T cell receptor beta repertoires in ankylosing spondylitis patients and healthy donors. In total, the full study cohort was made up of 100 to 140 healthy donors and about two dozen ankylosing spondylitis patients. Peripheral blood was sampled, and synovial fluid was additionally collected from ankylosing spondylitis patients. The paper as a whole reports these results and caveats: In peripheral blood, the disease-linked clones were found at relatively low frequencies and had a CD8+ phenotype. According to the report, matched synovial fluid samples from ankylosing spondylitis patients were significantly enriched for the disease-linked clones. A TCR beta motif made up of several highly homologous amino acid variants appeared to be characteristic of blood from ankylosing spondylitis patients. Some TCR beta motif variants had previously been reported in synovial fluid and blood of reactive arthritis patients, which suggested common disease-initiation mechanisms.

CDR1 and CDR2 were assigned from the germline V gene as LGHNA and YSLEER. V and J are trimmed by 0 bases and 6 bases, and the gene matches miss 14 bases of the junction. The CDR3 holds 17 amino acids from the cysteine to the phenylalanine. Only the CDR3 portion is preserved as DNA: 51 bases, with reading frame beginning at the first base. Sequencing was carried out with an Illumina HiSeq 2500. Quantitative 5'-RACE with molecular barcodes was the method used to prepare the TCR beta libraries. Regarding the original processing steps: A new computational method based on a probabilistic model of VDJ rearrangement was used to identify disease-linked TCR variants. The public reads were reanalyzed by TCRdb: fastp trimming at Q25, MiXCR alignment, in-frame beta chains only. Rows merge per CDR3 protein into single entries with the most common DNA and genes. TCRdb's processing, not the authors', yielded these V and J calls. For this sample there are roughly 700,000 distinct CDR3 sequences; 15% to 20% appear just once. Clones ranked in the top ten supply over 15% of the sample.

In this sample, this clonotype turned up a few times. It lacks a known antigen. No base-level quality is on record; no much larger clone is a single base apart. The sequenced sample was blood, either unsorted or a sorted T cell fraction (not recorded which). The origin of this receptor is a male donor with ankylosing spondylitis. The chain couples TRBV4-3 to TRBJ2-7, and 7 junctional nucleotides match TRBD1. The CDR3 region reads CASSQEFVWDSLGEQYF. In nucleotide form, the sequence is TGCGCCAGCAGCCAAGAATTCGTATGGGACAGTTTGGGCGAGCAGTACTTC.